Detailed here is one TCR beta chain. Its antigen is not identified. The junction differs from germline at one of its ends, possibly a read error. The read ends 3 residues shy of where the CDR3 ends; the end is completed using the germline J gene. This same CDR3 is encoded by further DNA sequences in the sample. Each participant carried one incident cervical HPV16 infection only. The sample is drawn from a study of T cells in women clearing cervical HPV infection. Study findings and constraints: Cases carried less TRBV6-7 than controls: roughly 0.11% versus 0.16%. T-cell numbers per sample were unknown and may explain richness differences.

The length of the CDR3 is 15 residues. CDR1 is KGHSH and CDR2 is LQKENI in the germline V gene. Average input was approximately 1,200 ng genomic DNA for immunoSEQ TCR beta CDR3 amplification. Generated by immunoSEQ multiplex PCR, the TCRdb table keeps only in-frame clones and is missing some. The record lists about 32,000 clones, of which the ten most abundant hold about 4.5%. Sequencing input: blood buffy coat. This chain links TRBV18 with TRBJ1-3; 7 nucleotides match TRBD1. The TCR was taken from a woman aged 18 to 75 with a cervical HPV16 infection that either progressed to CIN3+ or cleared (not recorded which). The CDR3 bases that were read are TGTGCCAGCTCACCCGGACAGGTCTCTGGAAACACA. This encodes CASSPGQVSGNT. The entire CDR3 protein is CASSPGQVSGNTIYF. Based on the CDR3 plus reference TRBV18 and TRBJ1-3, the full variable domain is NAGVMQNPRHLVRRRGQEARLRCSPMKGHSHVYWYRQLPEEGLKFMVYLQKENIIDESGMPKERFSAEFPKEGPSILRIQQVVRGDSAAYFCASSPGQVSGNTIYFGEGSWLTVV.